This T cell receptor (beta chain) was obtained from a study of cytomegalovirus exposure and HLA in healthy donors. The germline V gene encodes CDR1 SNHLY and CDR2 FYNNEI. Germline trimming cut 10 bases from V and 8 bases from J; bases unmatched to any gene: 5. The CDR3 extends over 12 amino acids. This clone was recorded once. What it recognizes is unknown. General study findings and limits: According to a subsequent analysis, TCR clusters identified in the first cohort showed a tendency to co-occur across the 120 or so validation repertoires. Under in vitro conditions, three CMV-associated chains were confirmed as specific for CMV antigens.

Assay: immunoSEQ multiplex PCR; the TCRdb copy retains only in-frame clones and omits some. The profile shows approximately 180,000 clones, around 86% of them singletons. The clonotype originates from a young woman in good health and CMV-seronegative. The chain recombines TRBV2 with TRBJ1-6; 7 nucleotides line up with TRBD1. Sequenced material: PBMCs. The CDR3 region is CATKGADSPLHF. CDR3 DNA sequence: TGTGCCACAAAGGGGGCGGATTCACCCCTCCACTTT. Looking up the rest from reference TRBV2 and TRBJ1-6 gives the full variable domain: EPEVTQTPSHQVTQMGQEVILRCVPISNHLYFYWYRQILGQKVEFLVSFYNNEISEKSEIFDDQFSVERPDGSNFTLKIRSTKLEDSAMYFCATKGADSPLHFGNGTRLTVT.